These 9 T cell receptor beta chains were sequenced from one sample in a study of T cells in localized non-small cell lung cancer. The data were produced by immunoSEQ multiplex PCR, yet TCRdb's version contains in-frame clones alone and is incomplete. The sample has roughly 20,000 clones; roughly 89% are singletons. Sequences were derived from peripheral blood, sampled before any cancer treatment. The source of these receptors is a male donor aged 60 or over with stage I lung adenocarcinoma.

This clone was found once. The V gene is TRBV29-1, the J gene TRBJ2-3; TRBD1 matches 7 bases. CDR3 length equals 15 residues. With 6 bases clipped from V and 0 bases from J, the junction kept 9 bases outside the gene matches. CDR1 and CDR2 from the germline V gene are SQVTM and ANQGSEA. This chain's CDR3 is CSVVRDSTSTDTQYF. CDR3 DNA sequence: TGCAGCGTGGTCCGGGACAGCACTAGCACAGATACGCAGTATTTT.

The chain combines TRBV7-8 with TRBJ2-1, with 14 bases aligning to TRBD2. The CDR3 spans 20 residues. CDR1 SGHVS and CDR2 FQNEAQ come from the germline V gene. Trimming at V came to 3 bases and at J to 0 bases, leaving 10 bases not matched to a gene. The CDR3 sequence: CASSFPRLAGGPSSYNEQFF. The CDR3 DNA is TGTGCCAGCAGCTTTCCTCGACTAGCGGGAGGGCCGAGCTCCTACAATGAGCAGTTCTTC.

The chain links TRBV4-2 to TRBJ2-5; D not certain. CDR1 LGHNA and CDR2 YNFKEQ come from the germline V gene. Trimming removed 3 bases at V and 1 base at J, with 12 bases between. This CDR3 is 15 amino acids long. The CDR3 is CASSHAAGTQETQYF. The CDR3 nucleotides read TGTGCCAGCAGCCATGCCGCCGGAACCCAAGAGACCCAGTACTTC.

This clone was found once. The rearrangement joins TRBV9 to TRBJ1-2, with TRBD1 as a possible D gene (6 bases). Trimming left V 0 bases short and J 7 bases short, with 13 bases between. CDR1 is SGDLS and CDR2 is YYNGEE in the germline V gene. This CDR3 region has 14 residues. The CDR3 coding sequence is TGTGCCAGCAGCGTAGGTTCTGGGGGCAGTGGCTACACCTTC. It encodes CASSVGSGGSGYTF.

The chain carries TRBV28 and TRBJ2-1; possibly TRBD1 for D (5 bases). Germline V CDR1 and CDR2: MDHEN, SYDVKM. Trimming cost V 6 bases and J 3 bases, with 12 bases left between them. This CDR3 has 14 amino acids. Here the CDR3 reads CASRGVSLYNEQFF. CDR3 DNA sequence: TGTGCCAGCAGAGGGGTCTCGCTCTACAATGAGCAGTTCTTC.

V gene TRBV29-1 combines with J gene TRBJ2-1; no reliable D call. Trimming removed 1 base from V and 8 bases from J, with 9 bases in between. Per germline, CDR1 SQVTM and CDR2 ANQGSEA. CDR3 size: 12 residues. This CDR3 is CSVEGTSDEQFF. CDR3 nucleotides: TGCAGCGTTGAAGGGACGTCCGATGAGCAGTTCTTC.

The chain carries TRBV2 and TRBJ2-2; 7 nucleotides match TRBD1. The germline V gene encodes CDR1 SNHLY and CDR2 FYNNEI. The CDR3 is 14 amino acids. J lost 3 bases, V lost 4 bases, and 2 bases had no gene match. CDR3 in DNA: TGTGCCAGCAGTGGCACAGGGGACACCGGGGAGCTGTTTTTT. Translated: CASSGTGDTGELFF.

The J gene is TRBJ1-1, the V gene TRBV18, with a tentative D call TRBD1 (5 bases). With 2 bases removed from V and 0 bases from J, the gap between germline ends came to 19 bases. This CDR3 is built from 18 residues. Germline CDR1 reads KGHSH; CDR2 reads LQKENI. This CDR3 reads CASSPDSSGRGLNTEAFF. For the CDR3, the DNA is TGTGCCAGCTCACCAGACTCCTCAGGGCGGGGGTTGAACACTGAAGCTTTCTTT.

V gene TRBV7-2 combines with J gene TRBJ2-7; TRBD2 agrees at 7 bases. V lost 7 bases and J lost 7; bases outside the gene matches: 25. The CDR3 totals 18 residues. The germline V gene encodes CDR1 SGHTA and CDR2 FQGNSA. This chain's CDR3 is CASTTQSTYQRGPIEQYF. DNA for the CDR3: TGTGCCAGCACCACCCAAAGTACCTACCAGCGGGGTCCCATAGAGCAGTACTTC.